This is a list of T cell receptor beta chains from one sample in a study of OX40 agonist ivuxolimab in advanced cancers. Sequenced by immunoSEQ multiplex PCR; TCRdb stores in-frame clones only, minus some. This sample has roughly 71,000 clones, with around 90% found just once. The source material was CD4+ or CD8+ T cells sorted from blood, sampled in a trial of the OX40 agonist ivuxolimab. These receptors came from an adult with an advanced solid tumor such as melanoma, head and neck, liver or kidney cancer. CDR3s include the opening cysteine and the closing phenylalanine or tryptophan. A D gene is named only where the DNA matches it firmly. Part of the rows lack a size; the others show once, few, many or a class for expanded clones.

j_call: TRBJ2-6; d_call: .; v_call: TRBV5-4; clone_size: .; cdr3_nt: TGTGCCAGCAGCCTACAGGGGGGGGCTATTTCTGGGGCCAACGTCCTGACTTTC; cdr3_aa: CASSLQGGAISGANVLTF
j_call: TRBJ2-3; d_call: .; v_call: TRBV7-2; clone_size: .; cdr3_nt: TGTGCCAGCAGCCCCGTGGCAGATACGCAGTATTTT; cdr3_aa: CASSPVADTQYF
j_call: TRBJ2-3; d_call: TRBD2; v_call: TRBV7-2; clone_size: .; cdr3_nt: TGTGCCAGCAGCCGCAGACTAGCGGGGCCCAGCACAGATACGCAGTATTTT; cdr3_aa: CASSRRLAGPSTDTQYF
j_call: TRBJ2-5; d_call: .; v_call: TRBV6-4; clone_size: .; cdr3_nt: TGTGCCAGCAGCGGGGAGCGAGAGACCCAGTACTTC; cdr3_aa: CASSGERETQYF
j_call: TRBJ2-5; d_call: .; v_call: TRBV6-6; clone_size: .; cdr3_nt: TGTGCCAGCAGGACAACCGGGACGGATTTTTTGGGGACCCAGTACTTC; cdr3_aa: CASRTTGTDFLGTQYF
j_call: TRBJ1-1; d_call: .; v_call: TRBV28; clone_size: .; cdr3_nt: TGTGCCAGCAGCCACGGGGCGGATCGAAGGGCTTTCTTT; cdr3_aa: CASSHGADRRAFF
j_call: TRBJ2-5; d_call: TRBD1; v_call: TRBV7-2; clone_size: .; cdr3_nt: TGTGCCAGCAGCCCGCGCCGACAGGGCAAAGAGACCCAGTACTTC; cdr3_aa: CASSPRRQGKETQYF
j_call: TRBJ1-3; d_call: .; v_call: TRBV7-9; clone_size: .; cdr3_nt: TGTGCCAGCAGCCCGAATCAGGGGAATCTAATGTTTCTCGGAAACACCATATATTTT; cdr3_aa: CASSPNQGNLMFLGNTIYF
j_call: TRBJ1-1; d_call: TRBD1; v_call: TRBV7-9; clone_size: .; cdr3_nt: TGTGCCAGCAGTACGCAGGGGGCGGACACTGAAGCTTTCTTT; cdr3_aa: CASSTQGADTEAFF
j_call: TRBJ2-3; d_call: .; v_call: TRBV7-9; clone_size: .; cdr3_nt: TGTGCCAGCCAGGACATCAGCACAGATACGCAGTATTTT; cdr3_aa: CASQDISTDTQYF
j_call: TRBJ2-1; d_call: TRBD2; v_call: TRBV11-2; clone_size: .; cdr3_nt: TGTGCCAGCAGCCTGAGGGTCCCTAGCGGGGACTCCTACAATGAGCAGTTCTTC; cdr3_aa: CASSLRVPSGDSYNEQFF
j_call: TRBJ2-5; d_call: TRBD2; v_call: TRBV5-1; clone_size: .; cdr3_nt: TGCGCCAGCAGCTGGGGGGTTGGTGCTAGCGGGACGGAGACCCAGTACTTC; cdr3_aa: CASSWGVGASGTETQYF
j_call: TRBJ1-2; d_call: .; v_call: TRBV10-3; clone_size: .; cdr3_nt: TGTGCCATCAGTGAAGTGGACTCCTATGGCTACACCTTC; cdr3_aa: CAISEVDSYGYTF
j_call: TRBJ1-3; d_call: .; v_call: TRBV19; clone_size: .; cdr3_nt: TGTGCCACCCGGACCGCTGGAAACACCATATATTTT; cdr3_aa: CATRTAGNTIYF
j_call: TRBJ2-7; d_call: TRBD1; v_call: TRBV19; clone_size: .; cdr3_nt: TGTGCCAGTAGTATAGAGTACAGGGGATACGAGCAGTACTTC; cdr3_aa: CASSIEYRGYEQYF
j_call: TRBJ2-3; d_call: TRBD2; v_call: TRBV7-9; clone_size: once; cdr3_nt: TGTGCCAGCACGGGACTAGGACCAACAGATACGCAGTATTTT; cdr3_aa: CASTGLGPTDTQYF
j_call: TRBJ2-7; d_call: .; v_call: TRBV5-1; clone_size: once; cdr3_nt: TGCGCCAGCAGCGAAGGAGGGGCAGGGCCGACCTACGAGCAGTACTTC; cdr3_aa: CASSEGGAGPTYEQYF
j_call: TRBJ1-2; d_call: .; v_call: TRBV7-9; clone_size: once; cdr3_nt: TGTGCCAGCAGCTGGAGTGGCACGCCCCTTGAGACTGGCTACACCTTC; cdr3_aa: CASSWSGTPLETGYTF
j_call: TRBJ2-5; d_call: TRBD2; v_call: TRBV7-9; clone_size: .; cdr3_nt: TGTGCCAGCAGCTTATGGTTGGGACTAGCCTCGCAAGAGACCCAGTACTTC; cdr3_aa: CASSLWLGLASQETQYF
j_call: TRBJ2-6; d_call: .; v_call: TRBV5-4; clone_size: .; cdr3_nt: TGTGCCAGCAGCTTGCTGGAGACCGGGGCCAACGTCCTGACTTTC; cdr3_aa: CASSLLETGANVLTF
j_call: TRBJ1-3; d_call: .; v_call: TRBV7-9; clone_size: few; cdr3_nt: TGTGCCAGAGACAGTAACTCTGGAAACACCATATATTTT; cdr3_aa: CARDSNSGNTIYF
j_call: TRBJ2-4; d_call: .; v_call: TRBV21-1; clone_size: .; cdr3_nt: TGTGCCAGCAGCAAAGGAGATTGGACAGGCCCTGGGGAAAACATTCAGTACTTC; cdr3_aa: CASSKGDWTGPGENIQYF
j_call: TRBJ1-6; d_call: .; v_call: TRBV6-6; clone_size: .; cdr3_nt: TGTGCCAGCAGTTTCGACGCGAACGCTAATTCACCCCTCCACTTT; cdr3_aa: CASSFDANANSPLHF
j_call: TRBJ1-1; d_call: .; v_call: TRBV19; clone_size: .; cdr3_nt: TGTGCCAGTAGTGTGGCCCGAGGGCTGAACACTGAAGCTTTCTTT; cdr3_aa: CASSVARGLNTEAFF
j_call: TRBJ2-3; d_call: TRBD1; v_call: TRBV7-8; clone_size: once; cdr3_nt: TGTGCCAGCAGCCTTGGGTTTGGGACAGGGCTGTATTTT; cdr3_aa: CASSLGFGTGLYF
j_call: TRBJ2-1; d_call: .; v_call: TRBV6-1; clone_size: .; cdr3_nt: TGTGCCAGCAGTCCCCGACTCAATGAGCAGTTCTTC; cdr3_aa: CASSPRLNEQFF
j_call: TRBJ1-5; d_call: TRBD1; v_call: TRBV7-2; clone_size: .; cdr3_nt: TGTGCCAGCAGCGAACAGGGGCGAGATCAGCCCCAGCATTTT; cdr3_aa: CASSEQGRDQPQHF
j_call: TRBJ2-6; d_call: .; v_call: TRBV18; clone_size: .; cdr3_nt: TGTGCCAGCTCACCCGGCGCGGGGACGCCCGGGGCCAACGTCCTGACTTTC; cdr3_aa: CASSPGAGTPGANVLTF
j_call: TRBJ2-4; d_call: .; v_call: TRBV28; clone_size: .; cdr3_nt: TGTGCCACCTACCCCGGGCCCGTTAACAAAAACATTCAGTACTTC; cdr3_aa: CATYPGPVNKNIQYF
j_call: TRBJ2-5; d_call: TRBD1; v_call: TRBV28; clone_size: many; cdr3_nt: TGTGCCAGCAGCCTAGGGGGCAGCCAAGAGACCCAGTACTTC; cdr3_aa: CASSLGGSQETQYF
j_call: TRBJ2-3; d_call: TRBD1; v_call: TRBV5-1; clone_size: .; cdr3_nt: TGCGCCAGCAGCGGGGGACAGTTCACAGATACGCAGTATTTT; cdr3_aa: CASSGGQFTDTQYF
j_call: TRBJ2-1; d_call: .; v_call: TRBV10-3; clone_size: .; cdr3_nt: TGTGCCATCAGTGGAGTCTCAGCGGGCAGCTCCTACAATGAGCAGTTCTTC; cdr3_aa: CAISGVSAGSSYNEQFF
j_call: TRBJ2-6; d_call: .; v_call: TRBV5-1; clone_size: .; cdr3_nt: TGCGCCAGCAGCCCGGGGCCGTACTCTGGGGCCAACGTCCTGACTTTC; cdr3_aa: CASSPGPYSGANVLTF
j_call: TRBJ1-4; d_call: TRBD1; v_call: TRBV10-3; clone_size: .; cdr3_nt: TGTGCCATAGCAGGGGGCAGGGGTGAAAAACTGTTTTTT; cdr3_aa: CAIAGGRGEKLFF
j_call: TRBJ2-1; d_call: TRBD2; v_call: TRBV10-3; clone_size: once; cdr3_nt: TGTGCCATCGCACAACTAGCGGGAGGTAACAATGAGCAGTTCTTC; cdr3_aa: CAIAQLAGGNNEQFF
j_call: TRBJ2-5; d_call: .; v_call: TRBV28; clone_size: .; cdr3_nt: TGTGCCAGCAGTCCTCCTAACCAGGGTGGAGAGACCCAGTACTTC; cdr3_aa: CASSPPNQGGETQYF
j_call: TRBJ2-1; d_call: TRBD2; v_call: TRBV4-1; clone_size: .; cdr3_nt: TGCGCCAGCAGCCAAGGAGGGCTAGCGGGAGGACCCTACAATGAGCAGTTCTTC; cdr3_aa: CASSQGGLAGGPYNEQFF
j_call: TRBJ2-7; d_call: TRBD1; v_call: TRBV23-1; clone_size: once; cdr3_nt: TGCGCCAGCAGTCAAAGGGCAGGGGGCTCCTACGAGCAGTACTTC; cdr3_aa: CASSQRAGGSYEQYF
j_call: TRBJ2-5; d_call: .; v_call: TRBV2; clone_size: .; cdr3_nt: TGTGCCAGCAGGGAGGAGACCCAGTACTTC; cdr3_aa: CASREETQYF
j_call: TRBJ2-1; d_call: .; v_call: TRBV29-1; clone_size: once; cdr3_nt: TGCAGCGCCGGGGTAATCGATGAGCAGTTCTTC; cdr3_aa: CSAGVIDEQFF
j_call: TRBJ2-7; d_call: .; v_call: TRBV5-6; clone_size: .; cdr3_nt: TGTGCCAGCAGCAACTACAGGGACCTCTACGAGCAGTACTTC; cdr3_aa: CASSNYRDLYEQYF
j_call: TRBJ1-1; d_call: .; v_call: TRBV19; clone_size: .; cdr3_nt: TGTGCCAGTAGTGGGGCTGGGATCGGGAACACTGAAGCTTTCTTT; cdr3_aa: CASSGAGIGNTEAFF
j_call: TRBJ1-2; d_call: .; v_call: TRBV11-3; clone_size: .; cdr3_nt: TGTGCCAGCAGCTTATCGGAAGGGAGGAGCTACACCTTC; cdr3_aa: CASSLSEGRSYTF
j_call: TRBJ2-6; d_call: .; v_call: TRBV2; clone_size: .; cdr3_nt: TGTGCCAACCGCAGGGGGGAAGGGGCCAACGTCCTGACTTTC; cdr3_aa: CANRRGEGANVLTF
j_call: TRBJ1-1; d_call: TRBD1; v_call: TRBV10-3; clone_size: once; cdr3_nt: TGTGCCATCAGAGGACAGGGGGGAGACACTGAAGCTTTCTTT; cdr3_aa: CAIRGQGGDTEAFF
j_call: TRBJ2-7; d_call: .; v_call: TRBV5-4; clone_size: .; cdr3_nt: TGTGCCAGCAGCGGAGAATACGAGCAGTACTTC; cdr3_aa: CASSGEYEQYF
j_call: TRBJ2-7; d_call: TRBD2; v_call: TRBV9; clone_size: .; cdr3_nt: TGTGCCAGCAGCCCAGGACTAGCGGGGGCTGGCTCCTACGAGCAGTACTTC; cdr3_aa: CASSPGLAGAGSYEQYF
j_call: TRBJ1-3; d_call: .; v_call: TRBV9; clone_size: .; cdr3_nt: TGTGCCAGCAGCGTAGAAGGGACCTTCTCTGGAAACACCATATATTTT; cdr3_aa: CASSVEGTFSGNTIYF